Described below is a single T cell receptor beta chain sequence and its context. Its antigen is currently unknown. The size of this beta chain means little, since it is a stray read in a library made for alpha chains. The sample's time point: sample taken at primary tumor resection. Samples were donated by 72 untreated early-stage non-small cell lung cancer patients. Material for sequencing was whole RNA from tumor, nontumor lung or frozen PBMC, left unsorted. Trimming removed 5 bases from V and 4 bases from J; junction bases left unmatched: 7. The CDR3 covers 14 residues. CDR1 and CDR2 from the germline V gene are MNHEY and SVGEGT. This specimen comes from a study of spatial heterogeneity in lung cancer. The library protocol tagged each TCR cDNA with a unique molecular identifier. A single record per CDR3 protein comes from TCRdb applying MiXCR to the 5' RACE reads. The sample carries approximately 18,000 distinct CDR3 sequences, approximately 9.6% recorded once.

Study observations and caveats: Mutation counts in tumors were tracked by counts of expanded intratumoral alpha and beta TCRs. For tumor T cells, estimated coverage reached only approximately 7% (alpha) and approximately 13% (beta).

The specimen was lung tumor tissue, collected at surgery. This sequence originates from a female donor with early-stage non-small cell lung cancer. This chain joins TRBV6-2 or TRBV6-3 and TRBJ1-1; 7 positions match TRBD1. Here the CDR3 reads CASSDEGASTEAFF. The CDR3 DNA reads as TGTGCCAGCAGTGACGAGGGGGCTTCCACTGAAGCTTTCTTT.